This T cell receptor (beta chain) appears in the sequencing data of a study of shared clonotypes between healthy human individuals. At the level of the study: CD8 memory received one plate per donor, CD8 naive two, CD4 memory three and CD4 naive three. Study-level points and caveats: Relative to memory subsets, naive subsets generally showed larger estimated richness. Despite large depth, rarefaction showed incomplete sorted-subset sequencing.

The sample holds one count of this clone. Its antigen is undetermined. This CDR3 region has 14 residues. The J segment lost 2 bases and the V segment lost 3 bases, leaving 2 bases of the junction unmatched. CDR1 and CDR2 from the germline V gene are SGDLS and YYNGEE. The donors were adults (healthy and HIV-negative) with no recent acute infections or vaccinations. Repertoires were generated with immunoSEQ multiplex PCR, while TCRdb's copy carries only in-frame clones and drops some. The sample comprises roughly 1 million clones, roughly 80% of which are singletons, and approximately 1.3% rests with the top ten.

The chain is built from TRBV9 and TRBJ1-2, with 9 bases that match TRBD1. This clonotype originated in a man aged 18 to 35 in good health. What was sequenced was memory CD4+ T cells sorted from blood. Subset denoted: CD45RA-negative fraction. The CDR3 DNA is TGTGCCAGCAGCGCGGACAGGGGAAACTATGGCTACACCTTC. Translating gives CASSADRGNYGYTF.